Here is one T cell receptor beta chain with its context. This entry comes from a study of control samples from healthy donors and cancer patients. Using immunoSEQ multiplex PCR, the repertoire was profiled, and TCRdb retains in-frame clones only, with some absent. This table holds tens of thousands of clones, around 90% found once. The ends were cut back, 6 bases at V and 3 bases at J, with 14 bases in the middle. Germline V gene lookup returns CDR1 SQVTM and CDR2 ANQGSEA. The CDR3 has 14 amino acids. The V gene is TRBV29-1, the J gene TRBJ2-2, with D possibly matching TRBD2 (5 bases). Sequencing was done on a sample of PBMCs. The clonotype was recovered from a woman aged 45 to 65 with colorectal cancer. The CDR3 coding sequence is TGCAGCGTCGTACAGCAGAGGGACACCGGGGAGCTGTTTTTT. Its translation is CSVVQQRDTGELFF.